This T cell receptor beta chain is from a study of OX40 agonist ivuxolimab in advanced cancers. About the research overall: Hepatocellular carcinoma, melanoma, renal cell or head and neck cancer was diagnosed in the dose-escalation patients.

Study results and caveats: There was clonal expansion of CD4+ and CD8+ blood T cells by week 6 at 0.1 to 3.0 mg/kg. Clonal expansion in partial responders at 0.1-3.0 mg/kg ranked among the lowest.

For this clone: Antigen specificity is unknown.

The length of the CDR3 is 16 residues. The V and J ends lost 3 bases and 4 bases, in that order; junction bases with no gene match: 11. Germline loops: CDR1 LNHDA, CDR2 SQIVND (reference sequence). This table comes from immunoSEQ multiplex PCR, and its TCRdb copy is limited to in-frame clones, with some not included. Of around 100,000 clones in the sample, nearly 90% are singletons; the top ten hold more than 0.15%. Specimen: CD4+ or CD8+ T cells sorted from blood, collected in a trial of the OX40 agonist ivuxolimab. This receptor was identified in an adult with an advanced solid tumor such as melanoma, head and neck, liver or kidney cancer. The chain combines TRBV19 with TRBJ2-7, with 8 bases lining up with TRBD2. CDR3 nucleotides: TGTGCCAGTAGTATCAAAGCGGGAGTCTCCTCGTACGAGCAGTACTTC. It encodes CASSIKAGVSSYEQYF.